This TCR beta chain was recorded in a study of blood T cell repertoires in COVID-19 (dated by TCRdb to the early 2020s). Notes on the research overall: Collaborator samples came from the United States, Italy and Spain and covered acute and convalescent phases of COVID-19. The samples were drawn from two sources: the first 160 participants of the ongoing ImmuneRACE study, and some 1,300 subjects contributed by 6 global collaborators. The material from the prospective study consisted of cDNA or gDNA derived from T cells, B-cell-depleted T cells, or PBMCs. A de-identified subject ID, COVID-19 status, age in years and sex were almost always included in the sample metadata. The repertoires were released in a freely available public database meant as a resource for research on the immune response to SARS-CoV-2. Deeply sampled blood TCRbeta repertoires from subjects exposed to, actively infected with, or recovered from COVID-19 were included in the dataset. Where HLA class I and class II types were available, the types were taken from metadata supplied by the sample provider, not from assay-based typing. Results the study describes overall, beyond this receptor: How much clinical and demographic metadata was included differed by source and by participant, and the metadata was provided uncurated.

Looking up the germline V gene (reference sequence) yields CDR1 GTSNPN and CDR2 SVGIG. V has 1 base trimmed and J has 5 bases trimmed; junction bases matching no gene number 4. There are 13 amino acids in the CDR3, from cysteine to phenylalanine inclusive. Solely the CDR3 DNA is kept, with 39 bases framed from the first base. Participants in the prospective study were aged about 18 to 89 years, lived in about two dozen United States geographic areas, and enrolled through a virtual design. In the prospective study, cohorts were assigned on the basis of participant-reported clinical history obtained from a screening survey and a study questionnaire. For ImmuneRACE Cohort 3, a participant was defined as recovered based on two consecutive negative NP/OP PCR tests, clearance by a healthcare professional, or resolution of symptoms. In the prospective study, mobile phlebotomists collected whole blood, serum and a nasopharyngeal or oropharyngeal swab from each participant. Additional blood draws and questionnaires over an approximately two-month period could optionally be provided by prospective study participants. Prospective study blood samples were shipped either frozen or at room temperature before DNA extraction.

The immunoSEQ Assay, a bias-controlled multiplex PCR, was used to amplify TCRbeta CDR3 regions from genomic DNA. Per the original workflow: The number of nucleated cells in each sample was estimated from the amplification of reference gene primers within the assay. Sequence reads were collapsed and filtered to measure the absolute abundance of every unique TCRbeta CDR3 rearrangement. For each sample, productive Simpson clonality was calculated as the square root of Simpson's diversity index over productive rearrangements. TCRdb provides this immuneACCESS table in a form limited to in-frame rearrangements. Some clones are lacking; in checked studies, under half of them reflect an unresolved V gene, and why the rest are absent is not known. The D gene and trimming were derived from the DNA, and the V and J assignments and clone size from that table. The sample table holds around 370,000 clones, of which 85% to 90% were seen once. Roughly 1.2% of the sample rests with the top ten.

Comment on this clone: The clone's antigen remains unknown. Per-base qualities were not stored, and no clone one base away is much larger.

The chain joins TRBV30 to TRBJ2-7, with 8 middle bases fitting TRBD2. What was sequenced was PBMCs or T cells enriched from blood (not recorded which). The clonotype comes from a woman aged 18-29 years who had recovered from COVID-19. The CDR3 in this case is CAWSAGGANEQYF. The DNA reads TGTGCCTGGAGTGCCGGGGGGGCCAACGAGCAGTACTTC.